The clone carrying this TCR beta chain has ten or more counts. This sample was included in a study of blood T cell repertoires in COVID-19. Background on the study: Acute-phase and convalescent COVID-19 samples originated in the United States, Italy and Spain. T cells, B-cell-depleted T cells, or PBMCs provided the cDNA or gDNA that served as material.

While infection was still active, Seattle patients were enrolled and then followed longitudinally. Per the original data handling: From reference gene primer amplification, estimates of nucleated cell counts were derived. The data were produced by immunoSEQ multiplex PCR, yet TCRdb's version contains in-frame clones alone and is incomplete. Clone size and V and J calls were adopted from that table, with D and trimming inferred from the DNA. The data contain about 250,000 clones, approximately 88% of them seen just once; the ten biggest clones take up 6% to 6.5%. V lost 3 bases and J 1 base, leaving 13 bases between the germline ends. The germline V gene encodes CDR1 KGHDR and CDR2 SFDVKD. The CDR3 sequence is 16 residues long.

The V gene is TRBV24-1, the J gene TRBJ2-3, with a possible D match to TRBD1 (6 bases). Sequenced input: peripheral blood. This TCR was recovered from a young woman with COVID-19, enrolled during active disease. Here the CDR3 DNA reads TGTGCCACCAGTGATCCCCAGGGGTTGGGCACAGATACGCAGTATTTT. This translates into CATSDPQGLGTDTQYF.